These 26 T cell receptor beta chains were all obtained from the same sample, sequenced in a study of T cells in Graves' hyperthyroidism and ophthalmopathy. Amplification yielded TCR beta CDR3 regions, with RNA transcripts as the source. HTBI primers were the set used in a first-round RT-PCR of the TCR CDR3. In TCRdb, the multiplex PCR reads were re-called with MiXCR into one record per CDR3 protein. The data show about half a million distinct CDR3 sequences, around a fifth seen once. Sequences were obtained from blood. These receptors all stem from a woman in her 70s with Graves' ophthalmopathy.

The rearrangement links TRBV20-1 to TRBJ1-6; maybe TRBD1 (5 bases). Trimming took 3 bases from V and 10 from J, leaving 13 bases between them. This CDR3 comprises 13 residues. Per germline, CDR1 DFQATT and CDR2 SNEGSKA (reference sequence). The CDR3 is CSASPQGGSPLHF. The CDR3 DNA follows: TGCAGTGCTAGTCCCCAGGGAGGCTCACCCCTCCACTTT.

This clonotype occurred a few times. This rearrangement joins TRBV6-4 to TRBJ2-1; 9 bases are shared with TRBD2. V trimming: 1 base; J trimming: 7 bases; junction bases outside the gene matches: 8. Germline V gene data show CDR1 as MRHNA and CDR2 as SNTAGT. The CDR3 is 16 amino acids. CDR3 sequence (DNA): TGTGCCAGCAGTGACTGGCGGGAGGGCCGTAGGAATGAGCAGTTCTTC. It translates to CASSDWREGRRNEQFF.

This clonotype was observed at least ten times. The chain is built from TRBV11-2 and TRBJ2-2; 9 bases map to TRBD1. Looked up from germline, CDR1 is SGHAT and CDR2 is FQNNGV. Unmatched junction bases numbered 3, after V lost 3 bases and J lost 4 bases. The CDR3 is 15 residues long. As DNA, the CDR3 is TGTGCCAGCAGCTTCGGGACAGGGTTCACCGGGGAGCTGTTTTTT. It specifies CASSFGTGFTGELFF.

Only a few counts were recorded for this clonotype. The chain carries TRBV3-1 and TRBJ2-7; D is possibly TRBD1 (5 bases). Trimming removed 0 bases at V and 9 bases at J, with 12 bases between. The CDR3 is 13 amino acids. Germline V gives CDR1 LGHDT, CDR2 YNNKEL (reference sequence). The CDR3 nucleotides are TGTGCCAGCAGCCAAGATCCAGGGCTAGGGCAGTACTTC. Protein: CASSQDPGLGQYF.

The chain combines TRBV28 with TRBJ2-2; 9 nucleotides line up with TRBD2. The CDR3 has 15 amino acids. Germline assignment: CDR1 MDHEN and CDR2 SYDVKM. V gave up 8 bases and J gave up 6 bases; unmatched junction bases: 10. The CDR3 DNA is TGTGCCAGCTATACACGGCTAGCGGGACCCGGGGAGCTGTTTTTT. It translates to CASYTRLAGPGELFF. Full variable domain (outside the CDR3, taken from reference TRBV28 and TRBJ2-2): DVKVTQSSRYLVKRTGEKVFLECVQDMDHENMFWYRQDPGLGLRLIYFSYDVKMKEKGDIPEGYSVSREKKERFSLILESASTNQTSMYLCASYTRLAGPGELFFGEGSRLTVL.

This clonotype showed up just a few times. In DNA, the CDR3 is TGTGCCAGCAGCTTCCGGCTAGCGGGAGGGAAGACCCAGTACTTC. It translates to CASSFRLAGGKTQYF. This chain links TRBV13 with TRBJ2-5; 12 bases align to TRBD2. With V trimmed by 3 bases and J by 6 bases, 5 bases remained unmatched. CDR3 length equals 15 residues. Germline-derived CDR1 and CDR2 are PRHDT and FYEKMQ (reference sequence).

The chain combines TRBV5-6 with TRBJ1-1; D gene unclear. V lost 1 base and J 4 bases, leaving 14 bases between the germline ends. The CDR3 covers 15 residues. CDR1 is SGHDT, CDR2 YYEEEE, per germline. CDR3 protein: CASSLPGRSGTEAFF. The CDR3 nucleotides read TGTGCCAGCAGCTTGCCGGGGAGGTCGGGCACTGAAGCTTTCTTT. Looking up the rest from reference TRBV5-6 and TRBJ1-1 gives the full variable domain: DAGVTQSPTHLIKTRGQQVTLRCSPKSGHDTVSWYQQALGQGPQFIFQYYEEEERQRGNFPDRFSGHQFPNYSSELNVNALLLGDSALYLCASSLPGRSGTEAFFGQGTRLTVV.

The chain links TRBV3-1 to TRBJ1-1, with D unclear. Germline assignment: CDR1 LGHDT and CDR2 YNNKEL (reference sequence). The CDR3 runs 13 residues. Trimming removed 6 bases from V and 6 bases from J, with 14 bases in between. The CDR3 sequence: CASRSGPNAEAFF. The CDR3 nucleotides are TGTGCCAGCAGATCCGGGCCCAACGCTGAAGCTTTCTTT. The whole variable domain, filled in from reference TRBV3-1 and TRBJ1-1, reads DTAVSQTPKYLVTQMGNDKSIKCEQNLGHDTMYWYKQDSKKFLKIMFSYNNKELIINETVPNRFSPKSPDKAHLNLHINSLELGDSAVYFCASRSGPNAEAFFGQGTRLTVV.

A word on this clonotype: This may arise from a read error, as a much more abundant clone is one base away. The V call is TRBV28, the J call TRBJ2-7, with 8 positions matching TRBD1. CDR3 length: 16 amino acids. V lost 5 bases and J lost 4; bases outside the gene matches: 13. CDR1 MDHEN and CDR2 SYDVKM come from the germline V gene. The CDR3 DNA follows: TGTGCCAGCAGTACCCTTGCGGGACAGGACTCGTACGAGCAGTACTTC. Protein: CASSTLAGQDSYEQYF. Filled out from reference TRBV28 and TRBJ2-7, the complete variable domain reads DVKVTQSSRYLVKRTGEKVFLECVQDMDHENMFWYRQDPGLGLRLIYFSYDVKMKEKGDIPEGYSVSREKKERFSLILESASTNQTSMYLCASSTLAGQDSYEQYFGPGTRLTVT.

The rearrangement links TRBV14 to TRBJ2-3; maybe TRBD1 (5 bases). The CDR3 spans 15 residues. The V gene lost 2 bases and the J gene lost 5 bases, with 14 bases spanning the gap. Germline V gives CDR1 SGHDN, CDR2 FVKESK. The CDR3: CASSQLPGKGDTQYF. DNA for the CDR3: TGTGCCAGCAGCCAACTACCAGGGAAGGGAGATACGCAGTATTTT.

This clonotype was observed a handful of times. J is TRBJ1-1 and V is TRBV7-9; 7 nucleotides match TRBD1. Germline V gene sequence: CDR1 SEHNR, CDR2 FQNEAQ (reference sequence). Losses at the gene ends were 6 bases for V and 3 bases for J; bases not matched to a gene: 7. The CDR3 has 14 amino acids. The CDR3 loop reads CASSPTGSHTEAFF. CDR3 nucleotides: TGTGCCAGCAGTCCGACAGGGTCCCACACTGAAGCTTTCTTT.

Many counts were recorded for this clonotype. J is TRBJ1-6 and V is TRBV28; no clear D. Trimming took off 3 bases at V and 7 bases at J, with 4 bases between the two ends. Per the germline V gene, CDR1 is MDHEN and CDR2 is SYDVKM. The CDR3 sequence is 12 residues long. The CDR3 loop reads CASSLGNSPLHF. The CDR3 nucleotides are TGTGCCAGCAGTTTGGGGAATTCACCCCTCCACTTT.

This chain links TRBV5-4 with TRBJ2-7; D is unresolved. The CDR3 runs to 13 residues. Trimming removed 1 base at V and 1 base at J, with 6 bases between. Looked up from germline, CDR1 is SGHNT and CDR2 is YYREEE (reference sequence). The CDR3: CASSLYASYEQYF. The CDR3 DNA is TGTGCCAGCAGCTTGTACGCGTCCTACGAGCAGTACTTC.

The V and J genes are TRBV27 and TRBJ1-1; D call uncertain. Trimming took 3 bases from V and 13 from J, leaving 18 bases between them. The V gene's germline CDR1 is MNHEY and CDR2 SMNVEV (reference sequence). This CDR3 is built from 13 residues. The chain's CDR3 is CASSFSGPADIFF. The CDR3 DNA sequence: TGTGCCAGCAGTTTTTCCGGCCCTGCTGATATTTTCTTT.

There are many counts of this clonotype. The V and J genes are TRBV6-1 and TRBJ1-5; 8 bases map to TRBD1. V lost 4 bases, J lost 3 bases, and 5 bases stayed unmatched. Germline CDR1 reads MNHNS; CDR2 reads SASEGT. The CDR3 sequence is 15 residues long. CDR3 loop: CASSGGQGFNQPQHF. In nucleotides, the CDR3 is TGTGCCAGCAGTGGTGGACAGGGCTTCAATCAGCCCCAGCATTTT.

The chain combines TRBV24-1 with TRBJ2-1, with D perhaps TRBD1 (5 bases). V lost 4 bases, J lost 7 bases, and 16 bases lay in between. Germline CDR1 reads KGHDR; CDR2 reads SFDVKD. CDR3 size: 15 residues. CDR3 bases: TGTGCCACCAGTGACCTCGGGCGCCAGGGAAATGAGCAGTTCTTC. It specifies CATSDLGRQGNEQFF.

This clonotype was counted a few times. The rearrangement uses TRBV6-1 and TRBJ2-5; 9 bases are shared with TRBD2. Unmatched junction bases numbered 8, after V lost 6 bases and J lost 0 bases. The CDR3 loop spans 16 amino acids. Germline CDR1 reads MNHNS; CDR2 reads SASEGT. The CDR3 bases are TGTGCCAGCAGCCCCGGACTAGCGCAGTACCAAGAGACCCAGTACTTC. Its protein is CASSPGLAQYQETQYF.

This clonotype was seen many times. This sequence joins TRBV12-3 or TRBV12-4 and TRBJ2-7, with 9 bases fitting TRBD1. The CDR3 is 17 amino acids. V was clipped by 5 bases and J by 0 bases; unmatched bases: 11. CDR3 sequence (DNA): TGTGCCAGCAGTCCAGGACAGGGGAGGCCCTACTCCTACGAGCAGTACTTC. Translated, it gives CASSPGQGRPYSYEQYF.

To note about this clonotype: An end of the junction does not agree with germline; a read error may underlie this. The V call is TRBV7-2, the J call TRBJ2-3; 9 positions agree with TRBD2. The length of the CDR3 is 15 residues. Germline loops: CDR1 SGHTA, CDR2 FQGNSA. CDR3 amino acids: CACSWISGSTDTQYF. The CDR3 DNA reads as TGTGCCTGCAGCTGGATTAGCGGGAGTACAGATACGCAGTATTTT.

Worth noting for this clonotype: Being one base from a much bigger clone, this may be a read error. This is likely a read error, given that the CDR3 carries no conserved phenylalanine or tryptophan at its end. The chain joins TRBV19 to TRBJ1-5; D call uncertain. The CDR3 runs 15 residues. The V end was cut by 3 bases, the J end by 7 bases, with 16 bases between. Germline CDR1 is LNHDA and CDR2 is SQIVND (reference sequence). The CDR3: CASSITTSARQPQHS. CDR3 nucleotide sequence: TGTGCCAGTAGTATTACGACCTCGGCGAGGCAGCCCCAGCATTCT.

This clonotype was counted a few times. V gene TRBV27 combines with J gene TRBJ2-1; 11 bases align to TRBD2. Unmatched junction bases numbered 3, after V lost 7 bases and J lost 7 bases. The CDR3 is 13 residues long. CDR1 is MNHEY, CDR2 SMNVEV, per germline (reference sequence). CDR3 residues: CASTPSGRNEQFF. DNA of the CDR3: TGTGCCAGCACCCCTAGCGGGAGGAATGAGCAGTTCTTC.

This sequence joins TRBV3-1 and TRBJ2-2; either TRBD1 or TRBD2 may fit D (5 bases each). Germline V gene sequence: CDR1 LGHDT, CDR2 YNNKEL (reference sequence). The CDR3 loop spans 17 amino acids. V was cut by 4 bases and J by 0 bases, with 15 bases left in between. DNA for the CDR3: TGTGCCAGCAGCCTTCTCCCCCGGGGCCCGAACACCGGGGAGCTGTTTTTT. Residues: CASSLLPRGPNTGELFF.

About this clonotype itself: A read error may explain this, as a much larger clone is one base away. The chain links TRBV3-1 to TRBJ2-3; 11 bases are a match to TRBD2. The CDR3 consists of 15 residues. CDR1 and CDR2 from the germline V gene are LGHDT and YNNKEL (reference sequence). The CDR3 protein is CASGQGLAVTDTQYF. The CDR3 DNA sequence: TGTGCCAGCGGCCAGGGACTAGCGGTCACAGATACGCAGTATTTT.

This clonotype was picked up many times. The J gene is TRBJ1-5, the V gene TRBV2, with TRBD1 matching 7 bases. V was clipped by 3 bases and J by 4 bases; unmatched bases: 12. The CDR3 contains 17 residues. Germline V lookup: CDR1 SNHLY, CDR2 FYNNEI. The CDR3 region is CASSEGVGGRGNQPQHF. CDR3 DNA sequence: TGTGCCAGCAGTGAGGGTGTAGGGGGCAGAGGGAATCAGCCCCAGCATTTT.

The rearrangement joins TRBV4-1 to TRBJ2-1; D not certain. V lost 4 bases to trimming and J lost 4 bases, with 14 bases between them. Germline CDR1 and CDR2: MGHRA and YSYEKL. The CDR3 runs 15 residues. For the CDR3, the DNA is TGCGCCAGCAGCCCTACCGGAAGGGCGTACAATGAGCAGTTCTTC. Its translation is CASSPTGRAYNEQFF.

V is TRBV5-1 and J is TRBJ2-3; D gene unclear. V shed 4 bases and J shed 3 bases, with 9 bases lying between them. The CDR3 runs 13 residues. Per the germline V gene, CDR1 is SGHRS and CDR2 is YFSETQ. The CDR3 DNA sequence: TGCGCCAGCAGCGATTTACGGACAGATACGCAGTATTTT. This encodes CASSDLRTDTQYF.